A selection of T cell receptor beta chains follows, all from one sample in a study of T cell responses to AZD1222 COVID-19 vaccine. TCRdb's copy holds only in-frame clones and misses some; the assay was immunoSEQ multiplex PCR. Found here are 85,000 to 100,000 clones, approximately 91% of them singletons; the top ten hold roughly 4.9%. The source material was peripheral blood, sampled 28 days after the second AZD1222 dose. The receptors derive from an adult who received the AZD1222 COVID-19 vaccine. Each CDR3 is given with its conserved first and last residue. Each record gives: clone size, J gene, V gene, D gene, CDR3 protein, CDR3 DNA. D genes are given only for firm matches. Clone size is stated in some rows and not others, as once, few, many or a class when expanded.

abundance: NA
j_gene: TRBJ2-2
v_gene: TRBV9
d_gene: NA
CDR3aa: CASSAPPEGSTGELFF
CDR3nt: TGTGCCAGCAGCGCTCCCCCGGAAGGGAGCACCGGGGAGCTGTTTTTT

abundance: NA
j_gene: TRBJ2-1
v_gene: TRBV18
d_gene: TRBD2
CDR3aa: CASSPPGTSGYNEQFF
CDR3nt: TGTGCCAGCTCACCACCGGGGACTAGCGGGTACAATGAGCAGTTCTTC

abundance: NA
j_gene: TRBJ2-2
v_gene: TRBV28
d_gene: NA
CDR3aa: CASSLMGTGELFF
CDR3nt: TGTGCCAGCAGTTTGATGGGCACCGGGGAGCTGTTTTTT

abundance: NA
j_gene: TRBJ1-2
v_gene: TRBV3-1/TRBV3-2
d_gene: TRBD1
CDR3aa: CASSFRQGANYGYTF
CDR3nt: TGTGCCAGCAGCTTCCGACAGGGAGCTAACTATGGCTACACCTTC

abundance: NA
j_gene: TRBJ1-1
v_gene: TRBV30
d_gene: NA
CDR3aa: CAWSVYYEAFF
CDR3nt: TGTGCCTGGAGTGTTTATTATGAAGCTTTCTTT

abundance: NA
j_gene: TRBJ2-3
v_gene: TRBV19
d_gene: TRBD2
CDR3aa: CASSVPGLAGGSTDTQYF
CDR3nt: TGTGCCAGTAGTGTCCCGGGACTAGCGGGGGGGAGCACAGATACGCAGTATTTT

abundance: NA
j_gene: TRBJ2-7
v_gene: TRBV29-1
d_gene: TRBD1
CDR3aa: CSVEAQDREVEYF
CDR3nt: TGCAGCGTTGAAGCCCAGGACAGGGAGGTTGAGTACTTC

abundance: NA
j_gene: TRBJ2-3
v_gene: TRBV6-5
d_gene: TRBD2
CDR3aa: CATKYSGGAGDTQYF
CDR3nt: TGTGCCACTAAGTATAGCGGGGGGGCAGGGGATACGCAGTATTTT

abundance: few
j_gene: TRBJ1-5
v_gene: TRBV30
d_gene: NA
CDR3aa: CALTLDLGDQPQHF
CDR3nt: TGTGCCTTAACCCTGGATCTGGGGGATCAGCCCCAGCATTTT

abundance: NA
j_gene: TRBJ1-1
v_gene: TRBV6-5
d_gene: TRBD1
CDR3aa: CASSYMRQGNTEAFF
CDR3nt: TGTGCCAGCAGTTACATGAGACAGGGGAACACTGAAGCTTTCTTT

abundance: NA
j_gene: TRBJ2-3
v_gene: TRBV10-2
d_gene: TRBD2
CDR3aa: CASQVAGGPGDTQYF
CDR3nt: TGCGCCAGCCAGGTAGCGGGGGGGCCCGGGGATACGCAGTATTTT

abundance: few
j_gene: TRBJ1-2
v_gene: TRBV12-3/TRBV12-4
d_gene: TRBD1
CDR3aa: CASSLTGERGYTF
CDR3nt: TGTGCCAGCAGTTTAACAGGGGAGCGAGGCTACACCTTC

abundance: NA
j_gene: TRBJ1-1
v_gene: TRBV5-6
d_gene: NA
CDR3aa: CASKADRWGNTEAFF
CDR3nt: TGTGCCAGCAAAGCAGACAGGTGGGGGAACACTGAAGCTTTCTTT

abundance: NA
j_gene: TRBJ1-1
v_gene: TRBV2
d_gene: NA
CDR3aa: CASRGRMNTEAFF
CDR3nt: TGTGCCAGCAGGGGACGGATGAACACTGAAGCTTTCTTT

abundance: NA
j_gene: TRBJ2-5
v_gene: TRBV3-1/TRBV3-2
d_gene: NA
CDR3aa: CASSQLAGETQYF
CDR3nt: TGTGCCAGCAGCCAACTAGCTGGGGAGACCCAGTACTTC

abundance: NA
j_gene: TRBJ1-5
v_gene: TRBV19
d_gene: NA
CDR3aa: CASSYTREGLYSNQPQHF
CDR3nt: TGTGCCAGTAGTTACACACGGGAAGGTCTTTATAGCAATCAGCCCCAGCATTTT

abundance: NA
j_gene: TRBJ1-6
v_gene: TRBV27
d_gene: TRBD1
CDR3aa: CASRTGAANSPLHF
CDR3nt: TGTGCCAGCAGAACAGGGGCGGCGAATTCACCCCTCCACTTT

abundance: NA
j_gene: TRBJ1-1
v_gene: TRBV7-9
d_gene: NA
CDR3aa: CASSLRTIGEAFF
CDR3nt: TGTGCCAGCAGCCTAAGGACAATTGGTGAAGCTTTCTTT

abundance: NA
j_gene: TRBJ2-7
v_gene: TRBV12-3/TRBV12-4
d_gene: NA
CDR3aa: CASSFGTTYEQYF
CDR3nt: TGTGCCAGCAGTTTTGGGACAACCTACGAGCAGTACTTC

abundance: NA
j_gene: TRBJ1-6
v_gene: TRBV10-3
d_gene: NA
CDR3aa: CAISGLDNSPLHF
CDR3nt: TGTGCCATCAGTGGCCTGGATAATTCACCCCTCCACTTT

abundance: NA
j_gene: TRBJ2-7
v_gene: TRBV5-4
d_gene: TRBD1
CDR3aa: CANTRQGSDEQYF
CDR3nt: TGTGCCAACACGCGACAGGGGTCGGACGAGCAGTACTTC

abundance: NA
j_gene: TRBJ2-3
v_gene: TRBV7-9
d_gene: NA
CDR3aa: CASSLTEAGSTDTQYF
CDR3nt: TGTGCCAGCAGCTTAACGGAGGCGGGGTCCACAGATACGCAGTATTTT

abundance: once
j_gene: TRBJ2-7
v_gene: TRBV7-9
d_gene: NA
CDR3aa: CASSPRAPYYEQYF
CDR3nt: TGTGCCAGCAGCCCCAGGGCCCCCTACTACGAGCAGTACTTC

abundance: NA
j_gene: TRBJ1-4
v_gene: TRBV6-5
d_gene: NA
CDR3aa: CASSNRARGDLFF
CDR3nt: TGTGCCAGCAGTAACCGCGCTAGGGGAGATCTGTTTTTT

abundance: NA
j_gene: TRBJ2-1
v_gene: TRBV18
d_gene: NA
CDR3aa: CASSPGNTAGNEQFF
CDR3nt: TGTGCCAGCTCACCGGGTAACACCGCTGGGAATGAGCAGTTCTTC